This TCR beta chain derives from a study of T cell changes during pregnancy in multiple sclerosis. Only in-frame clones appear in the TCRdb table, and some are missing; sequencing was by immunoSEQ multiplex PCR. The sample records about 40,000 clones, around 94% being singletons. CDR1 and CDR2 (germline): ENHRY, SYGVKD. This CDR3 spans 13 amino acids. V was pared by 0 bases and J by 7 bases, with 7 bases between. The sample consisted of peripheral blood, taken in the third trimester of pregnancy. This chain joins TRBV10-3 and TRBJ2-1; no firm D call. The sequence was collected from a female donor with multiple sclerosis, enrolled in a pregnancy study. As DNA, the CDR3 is TGTGCCATCAGTGAGTCGTCCTTTAATGAGCAGTTCTTC. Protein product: CAISESSFNEQFF.